The 10 T cell receptor beta chains in this list originate from one sample, sequenced in a study of T cell repertoires in cytomegalovirus infection. TCRdb independently ran MiXCR on the reads; one entry per CDR3 protein. This sample has a few hundred thousand distinct CDR3 sequences, with 15% to 20% found just once. The source material was PBMCs. The receptors were sampled from a human donor in good health (CMV status not recorded). Some clones in this sample may be carry-over from other donors' samples.

This clonotype was detected a few times. CDR3 nucleotide sequence: TGTGCCAGCAGTTCAGGACAGCGGTACGAGCAGTACTTC. Translated: CASSSGQRYEQYF. The genes are TRBV6-6 and TRBJ2-7, with D tentatively TRBD1 (6 bases). Per the germline V gene, CDR1 is MNHNY and CDR2 is SVGAGI (reference sequence). The V gene lost 4 bases and the J gene lost 4 bases, with 11 bases spanning the gap. CDR3 length: 13 residues.

V and J are TRBV7-9 and TRBJ1-2, with D possibly matching TRBD1 (6 bases). Germline CDR1 reads SEHNR; CDR2 reads FQNEAQ (reference sequence). The CDR3 length is 13 residues. Trimming took 5 bases from V and 6 from J, leaving 13 bases between them. The CDR3 loop reads CASSTGTLNGYTF. The CDR3 DNA follows: TGTGCCAGCAGCACCGGGACACTAAATGGCTACACCTTC. The variable domain in full, completed from reference TRBV7-9 and TRBJ1-2, reads DTGVSQNPRHKITKRGQNVTFRCDPISEHNRLYWYRQTLGQGPEFLTYFQNEAQLEKSRLLSDRFSAERPKGSFSTLEIQRTEQGDSAMYLCASSTGTLNGYTFGSGTRLTVV.

The table lists this clonotype with a few counts. The chain links TRBV7-2 to TRBJ2-3, with 8 bases that match TRBD2. The trim removed 4 bases at V and 5 bases at J, leaving 17 bases unmatched. In germline, CDR1 is SGHTA, CDR2 FQGNSA. The CDR3 has 18 amino acids. The CDR3: CASSYIWGVAGSGDTQYF. CDR3 DNA: TGTGCCAGCAGCTATATCTGGGGAGTAGCGGGATCCGGAGATACGCAGTATTTT. The variable domain in full, with the rest retrieved from reference TRBV7-2 and TRBJ2-3, is GAGVSQSPSNKVTEKGKDVELRCDPISGHTALYWYRQSLGQGLEFLIYFQGNSAPDKSGLPSDRFSAERTGGSVSTLTIQRTQQEDSAVYLCASSYIWGVAGSGDTQYFGPGTRLTVL.

The chain is built from TRBV27 and TRBJ2-3, with a tentative D call TRBD2 (7 bases). Trimming stripped 6 bases from V and 9 bases from J, with 10 bases between. In germline, CDR1 is MNHEY, CDR2 SMNVEV (reference sequence). The CDR3 has 11 residues. The CDR3 sequence is CASRRGGTQYF. The CDR3, as DNA: TGTGCCAGCAGAAGGGGGGGGACGCAGTATTTT.

In its sample, this clonotype was seen a few times. V gene TRBV20-1 combines with J gene TRBJ1-4, with TRBD1 as a possible D gene (5 bases). The CDR3 contains 19 residues. Germline CDR1 reads DFQATT; CDR2 reads SNEGSKA (reference sequence). V lost 5 bases, J lost 0 bases, and 25 bases lay in between. CDR3 amino acids: CSALPPRWGRGATNEKLFF. The CDR3 DNA sequence: TGCAGTGCTCTCCCCCCCCGATGGGGGAGGGGTGCAACTAATGAAAAACTGTTTTTT.

The chain couples TRBV6-2 or TRBV6-3 to TRBJ1-5; the D gene is possibly TRBD1 (5 bases). V gave up 6 bases and J gave up 7 bases, with 16 bases separating them. CDR1 is MNHEY, CDR2 SVGEGT, per germline. This CDR3 has 14 amino acids. CDR3 DNA sequence: TGTGCCAGCAGGGTCCGGGGGAAGGTGCAGCCCCAGCATTTT. Translation gives CASRVRGKVQPQHF.

J is TRBJ1-2 and V is TRBV2, with TRBD1 matching over 8 bases. The CDR3 spans 12 residues. The V and J ends lost 4 bases and 8 bases, in that order; junction bases with no gene match: 3. The germline gives CDR1 SNHLY, CDR2 FYNNEI. The CDR3 DNA reads TGTGCCAGCAGTGGGACAGGGCTAGGCTACACCTTC. Translating gives CASSGTGLGYTF.

V usage is TRBV12-5 and J usage is TRBJ2-5; D gene unclear. This CDR3 region has 13 residues. V was pared by 2 bases and J by 2 bases, with 6 bases between. The germline gives CDR1 LGHNT, CDR2 FRNRAP. The CDR3 DNA sequence: TGTGCTAGTGGTTTGTACGGGCAAGAGACCCAGTACTTC. Protein product: CASGLYGQETQYF.

A few counts support this clonotype. The V and J genes are TRBV12-3 or TRBV12-4 and TRBJ1-5; D is unclear. CDR3 size: 14 residues. The V gene lost 6 bases and the J gene lost 10 bases, with 19 bases spanning the gap. The DNA of the CDR3 is TGTGCCAGCAGCCACGGGGTCCCGGAAGGCCCCCAGCATTTT. Amino acid sequence: CASSHGVPEGPQHF.

This clonotype was detected only a few times. V usage is TRBV12-3 or TRBV12-4 and J usage is TRBJ2-5; TRBD1 matches at 7 bases. V lost 8 bases, J lost 4 bases, and 13 bases stayed unmatched. This CDR3 comprises 15 residues. Here the CDR3 DNA reads TGTGCCAGCGGATGGACAGGCCTCGGCGGAGAGACCCAGTACTTC. It codes for CASGWTGLGGETQYF.